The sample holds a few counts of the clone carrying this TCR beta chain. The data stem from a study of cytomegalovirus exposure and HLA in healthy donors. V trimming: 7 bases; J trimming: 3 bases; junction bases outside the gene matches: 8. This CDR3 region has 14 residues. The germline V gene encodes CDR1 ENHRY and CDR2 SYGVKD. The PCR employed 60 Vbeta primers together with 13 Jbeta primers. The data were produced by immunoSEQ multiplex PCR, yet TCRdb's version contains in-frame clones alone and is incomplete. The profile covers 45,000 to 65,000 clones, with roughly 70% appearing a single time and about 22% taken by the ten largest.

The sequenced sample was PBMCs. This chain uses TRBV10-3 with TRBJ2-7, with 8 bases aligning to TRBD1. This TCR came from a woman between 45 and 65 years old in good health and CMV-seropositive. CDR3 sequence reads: CAINGQGMSYEQYF. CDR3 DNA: TGTGCCATCAATGGACAGGGTATGAGCTACGAGCAGTACTTC.